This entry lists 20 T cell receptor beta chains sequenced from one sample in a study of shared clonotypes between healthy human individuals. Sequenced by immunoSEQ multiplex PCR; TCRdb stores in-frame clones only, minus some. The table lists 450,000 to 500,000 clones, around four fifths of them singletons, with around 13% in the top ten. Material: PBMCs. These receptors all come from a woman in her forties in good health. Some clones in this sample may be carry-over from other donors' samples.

The CDR3 DNA is TGCGCCAGCAGCTTGGGGGTGAATAAAGAGACCCAGTACTTC. Amino acids: CASSLGVNKETQYF. This chain uses TRBV5-1 with TRBJ2-5; D is ambiguous. The CDR3 runs 14 residues. Germline CDR1 SGHRS, CDR2 YFSETQ. V shed 0 bases and J shed 3 bases, with 9 bases lying between them.

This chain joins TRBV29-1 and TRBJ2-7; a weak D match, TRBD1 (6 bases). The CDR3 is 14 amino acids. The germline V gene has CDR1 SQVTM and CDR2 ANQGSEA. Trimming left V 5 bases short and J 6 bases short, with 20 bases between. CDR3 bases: TGCAGCGTTCGCGCCGAAACAGGGTCTGCCGAGCAGTACTTC. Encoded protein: CSVRAETGSAEQYF.

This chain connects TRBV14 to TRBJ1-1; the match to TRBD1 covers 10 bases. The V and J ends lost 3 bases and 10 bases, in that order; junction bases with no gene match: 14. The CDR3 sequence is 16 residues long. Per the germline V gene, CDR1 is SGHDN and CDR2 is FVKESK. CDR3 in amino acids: CASSQTGGSRLGLAFF. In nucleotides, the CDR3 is TGTGCCAGCAGCCAGACAGGGGGCAGCAGGCTGGGTTTAGCTTTCTTT.

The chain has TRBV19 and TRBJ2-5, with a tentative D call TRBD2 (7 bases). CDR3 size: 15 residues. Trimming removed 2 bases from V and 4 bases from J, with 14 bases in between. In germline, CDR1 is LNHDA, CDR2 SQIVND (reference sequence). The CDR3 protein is CASSIRRGRLETQYF. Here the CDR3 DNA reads TGTGCCAGTAGTATAAGGCGGGGGCGCTTAGAGACCCAGTACTTC.

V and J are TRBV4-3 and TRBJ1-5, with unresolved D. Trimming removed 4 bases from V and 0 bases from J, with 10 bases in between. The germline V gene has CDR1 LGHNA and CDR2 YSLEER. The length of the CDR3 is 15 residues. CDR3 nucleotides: TGCGCCAGCAGCCCCGATTATACTAGCAATCAGCCCCAGCATTTT. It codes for CASSPDYTSNQPQHF.

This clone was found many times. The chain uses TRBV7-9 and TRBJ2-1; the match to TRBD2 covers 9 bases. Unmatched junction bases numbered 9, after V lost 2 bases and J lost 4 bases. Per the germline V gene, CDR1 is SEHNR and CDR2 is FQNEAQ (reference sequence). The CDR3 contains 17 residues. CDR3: CASSLTRLAALYNEQFF. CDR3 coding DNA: TGTGCCAGCAGCTTAACCCGACTAGCGGCCTTGTACAATGAGCAGTTCTTC.

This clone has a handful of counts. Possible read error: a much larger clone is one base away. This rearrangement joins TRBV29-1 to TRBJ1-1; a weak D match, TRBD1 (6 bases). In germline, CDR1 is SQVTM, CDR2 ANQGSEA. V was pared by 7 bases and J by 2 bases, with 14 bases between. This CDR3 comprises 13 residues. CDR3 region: CSGATGINTEAFF. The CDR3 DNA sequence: TGCAGCGGCGCTACAGGGATAAACACTGAAGCTTTCTTT.

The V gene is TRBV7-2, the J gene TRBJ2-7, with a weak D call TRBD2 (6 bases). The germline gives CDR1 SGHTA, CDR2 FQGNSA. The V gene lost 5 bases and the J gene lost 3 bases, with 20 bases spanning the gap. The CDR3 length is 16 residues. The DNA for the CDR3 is TGTGCCAGCAGCCCCTCGGTCGGTACTAGCAGCTACGAGCAGTACTTC. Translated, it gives CASSPSVGTSSYEQYF. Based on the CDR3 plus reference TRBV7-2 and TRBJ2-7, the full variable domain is GAGVSQSPSNKVTEKGKDVELRCDPISGHTALYWYRQSLGQGLEFLIYFQGNSAPDKSGLPSDRFSAERTGGSVSTLTIQRTQQEDSAVYLCASSPSVGTSSYEQYFGPGTRLTVT.

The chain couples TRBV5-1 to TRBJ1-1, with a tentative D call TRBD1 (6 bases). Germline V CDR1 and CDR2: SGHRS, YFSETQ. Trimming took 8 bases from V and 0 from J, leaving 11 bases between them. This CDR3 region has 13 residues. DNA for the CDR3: TGCGCCAGTCGGGACACAGTGAACACTGAAGCTTTCTTT. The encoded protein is CASRDTVNTEAFF.

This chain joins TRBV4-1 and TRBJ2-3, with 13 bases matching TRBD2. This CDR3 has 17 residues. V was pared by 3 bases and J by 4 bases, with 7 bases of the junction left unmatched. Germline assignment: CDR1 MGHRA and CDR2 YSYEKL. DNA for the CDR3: TGCGCCAGCAGCCACCGAGGACTAGCGGGAGAGCCAGATACGCAGTATTTT. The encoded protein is CASSHRGLAGEPDTQYF.

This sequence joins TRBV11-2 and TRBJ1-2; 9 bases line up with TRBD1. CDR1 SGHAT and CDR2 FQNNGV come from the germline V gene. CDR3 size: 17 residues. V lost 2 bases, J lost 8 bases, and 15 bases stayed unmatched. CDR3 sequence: CASSLPGTGPIRRGYTF. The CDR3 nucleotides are TGTGCCAGCAGCTTACCGGGGACAGGGCCTATTAGGAGAGGCTACACCTTC. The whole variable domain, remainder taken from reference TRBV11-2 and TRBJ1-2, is EAGVAQSPRYKIIEKRQSVAFWCNPISGHATLYWYQQILGQGPKLLIQFQNNGVVDDSQLPKDRFSAERLKGVDSTLKIQPAKLEDSAVYLCASSLPGTGPIRRGYTFGSGTRLTVV.

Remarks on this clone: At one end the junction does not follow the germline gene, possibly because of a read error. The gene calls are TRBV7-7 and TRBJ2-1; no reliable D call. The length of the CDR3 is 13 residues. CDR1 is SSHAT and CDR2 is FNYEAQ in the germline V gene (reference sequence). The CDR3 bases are TGTGCTAGCAGCTCCTCTCCCAAAAATGAGCAGTTCTTC. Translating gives CASSSSPKNEQFF.

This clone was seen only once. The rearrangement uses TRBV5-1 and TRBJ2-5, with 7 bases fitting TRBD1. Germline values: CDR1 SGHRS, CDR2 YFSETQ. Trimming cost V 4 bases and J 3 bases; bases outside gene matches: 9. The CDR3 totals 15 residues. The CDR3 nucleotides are TGCGCCAGCAGCCCAGGACAGGCCCCAAAAGAGACCCAGTACTTC. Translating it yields CASSPGQAPKETQYF.

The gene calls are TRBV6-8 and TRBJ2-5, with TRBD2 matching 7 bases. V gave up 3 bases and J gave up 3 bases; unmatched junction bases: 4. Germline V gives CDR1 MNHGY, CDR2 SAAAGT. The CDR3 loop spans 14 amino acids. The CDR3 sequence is CASSYEREKETQYF. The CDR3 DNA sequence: TGTGCCAGCAGTTATGAGCGGGAAAAAGAGACCCAGTACTTC.

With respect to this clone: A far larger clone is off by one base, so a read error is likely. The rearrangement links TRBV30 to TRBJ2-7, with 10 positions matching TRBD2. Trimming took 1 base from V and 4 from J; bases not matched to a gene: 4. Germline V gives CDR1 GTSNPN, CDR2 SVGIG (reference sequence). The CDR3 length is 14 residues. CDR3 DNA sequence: TGTGCCTGGAGTGGGGGACTAGCGATATACGAGCAGTACTTC. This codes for CAWSGGLAIYEQYF.

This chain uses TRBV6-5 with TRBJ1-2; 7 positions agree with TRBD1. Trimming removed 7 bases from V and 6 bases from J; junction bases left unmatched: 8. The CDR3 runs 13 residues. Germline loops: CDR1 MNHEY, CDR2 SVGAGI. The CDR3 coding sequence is TGTGCCAGCACCTCCGACAGGGATAATGGCTACACCTTC. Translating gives CASTSDRDNGYTF.

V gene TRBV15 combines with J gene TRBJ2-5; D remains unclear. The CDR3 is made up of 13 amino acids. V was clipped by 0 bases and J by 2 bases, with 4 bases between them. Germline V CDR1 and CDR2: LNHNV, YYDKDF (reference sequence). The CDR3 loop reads CATSRDLQETQYF. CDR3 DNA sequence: TGTGCCACCAGCAGAGATCTGCAAGAGACCCAGTACTTC.

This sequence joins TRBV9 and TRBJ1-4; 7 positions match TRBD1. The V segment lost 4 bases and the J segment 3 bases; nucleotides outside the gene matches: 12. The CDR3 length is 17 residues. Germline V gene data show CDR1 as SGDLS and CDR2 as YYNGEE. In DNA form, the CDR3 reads TGTGCCAGCAGCTCGGGACAGCCCCATACCTCTAATGAAAAACTGTTTTTT. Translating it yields CASSSGQPHTSNEKLFF.

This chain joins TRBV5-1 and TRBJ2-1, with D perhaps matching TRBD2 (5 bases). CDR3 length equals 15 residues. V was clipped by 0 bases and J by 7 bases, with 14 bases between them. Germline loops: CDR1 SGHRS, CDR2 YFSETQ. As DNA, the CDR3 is TGCGCCAGCAGCTTGGCGGAGTTGGGCGGGAATGAGCAGTTCTTC. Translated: CASSLAELGGNEQFF. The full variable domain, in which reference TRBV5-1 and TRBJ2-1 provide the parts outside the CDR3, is KAGVTQTPRYLIKTRGQQVTLSCSPISGHRSVSWYQQTPGQGLQFLFEYFSETQRNKGNFPGRFSGRQFSNSRSEMNVSTLELGDSALYLCASSLAELGGNEQFFGPGTRLTVL.

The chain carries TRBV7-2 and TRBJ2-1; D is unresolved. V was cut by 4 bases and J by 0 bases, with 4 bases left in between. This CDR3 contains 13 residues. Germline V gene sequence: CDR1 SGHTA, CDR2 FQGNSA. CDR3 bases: TGTGCCAGCAGCTCATACTCCTACAATGAGCAGTTCTTC. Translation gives CASSSYSYNEQFF.